This T cell receptor beta chain was sequenced for a study of cytomegalovirus exposure and HLA in healthy donors (dated by TCRdb to 2016 to 2017). For the study in its entirety: According to a later analysis, the approximately 130 validation repertoires were produced on the same platform as the approximately 610 repertoires of the first cohort. The study aimed to test whether signatures of past pathogen exposure could be identified by cataloging public T cell receptors. Besides the first cohort of some 670 subjects, a separate validation cohort made up of some 110 different subjects was used. The study combined high-throughput TCR immunosequencing, statistical association of individual TCRs with disease status, and machine learning to predict cytomegalovirus infection status.

Broader findings and caveats from the paper: Subsequent analysis determined that TCRs grouped into clusters in the first cohort also showed a tendency toward co-occurrence across the approximately 110 validation repertoires, and 94% of cluster scores exceeded 0. Across donors, most TCR sequences were observed very rarely, whereas some public TCRs were present in many individuals. In the study, around 150 TCR beta chains were listed as associated with cytomegalovirus. The authors suggested that the approach could potentially be generalized to other disease states and immunological phenotypes. In vitro tests confirmed that a few of the cytomegalovirus-associated TCR beta chains recognize cytomegalovirus antigens. In both the original and validation cohorts, the classifier was reported to diagnose cytomegalovirus status with high specificity and sensitivity. All 120 repertoires were used to score co-occurrence in the validation cohort in a later analysis, because that analysis had no HLA typing for the cohort.

Separate from the approximately 700-subject first cohort, the validation cohort of about 130 subjects was the group to which the donors belonged. Library creation used the immunoSEQ multiplex PCR assay. Concerning the study's data processing: A statistical classification framework was developed to diagnose cytomegalovirus status using the catalog of TCR beta chain sequences. TCRdb took over this immuneACCESS table, retaining in-frame rearrangements with V and J assigned. Such tables are incomplete; in checked studies, under half of the missing clones stem from an unresolved V gene, and the remainder is unexplained. Clonal size and the V and J genes are those of that table, whereas D and trimming came from the DNA. This sample comprises a few hundred thousand clones, almost 90% of them detected only once. Approximately 0.34% of the sample is in the top ten clones. As regards this clone: Its binding antigen is unknown. Qualities for individual bases were not recorded, and no much larger clone is one base off.

Relative to germline, V is missing 5 bases and J is missing 3 bases, with 6 bases of the junction outside any gene match. The CDR3, cysteine through phenylalanine, is 15 amino acids long. Kept here is only the CDR3 DNA, which spans 45 bases and is read in frame from base 1. The germline V gene encodes CDR1 MNHEY and CDR2 SVGAGI. Sequencing used PBMCs. The sequence is built from TRBV6-5 and TRBJ2-7, with 11 bases aligning to TRBD1. The sequence derives from a woman younger than 35 in good health and CMV-seronegative. This receptor carries the CDR3 CASSPGQGAFYEQYF. The nucleotide sequence is TGTGCCAGCAGTCCCGGACAGGGGGCGTTCTACGAGCAGTACTTC.